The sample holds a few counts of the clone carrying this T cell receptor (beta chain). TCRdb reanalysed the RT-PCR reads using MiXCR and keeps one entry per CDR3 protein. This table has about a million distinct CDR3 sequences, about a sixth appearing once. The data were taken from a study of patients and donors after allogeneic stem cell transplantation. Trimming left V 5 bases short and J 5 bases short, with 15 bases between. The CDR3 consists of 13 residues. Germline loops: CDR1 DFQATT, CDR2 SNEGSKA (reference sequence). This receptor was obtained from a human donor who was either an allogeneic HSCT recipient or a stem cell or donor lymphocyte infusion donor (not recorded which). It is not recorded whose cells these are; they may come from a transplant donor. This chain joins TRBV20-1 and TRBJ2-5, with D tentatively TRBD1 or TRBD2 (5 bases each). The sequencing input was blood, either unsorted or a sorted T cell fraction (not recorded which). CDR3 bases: TGCAGTGCTCGGGACCCCCGGGGTGAGACCCAGTACTTC. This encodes CSARDPRGETQYF.